This T cell receptor (beta chain) was identified in a study of T cell responses to AZD1222 COVID-19 vaccine. Trimming took 5 bases from V and 1 from J; bases not matched to a gene: 2. The length of the CDR3 is 14 residues. CDR1 and CDR2 from the germline V gene are SGHVS and FQNEAQ. TCRdb's copy holds only in-frame clones and misses some; the assay was immunoSEQ multiplex PCR. Of roughly 93,000 clones in the sample, about 92% were seen once. This clone has just one count. This TCR derives from an adult who received the AZD1222 COVID-19 vaccine. V usage is TRBV7-8 and J usage is TRBJ1-3; 7 positions agree with TRBD1. The starting material was peripheral blood, obtained 28 days after the second AZD1222 dose. Written as DNA, the CDR3 is TGTGCCAGCAGCCTGGACAGGTCTGGAAACACCATATATTTT. It codes for CASSLDRSGNTIYF.